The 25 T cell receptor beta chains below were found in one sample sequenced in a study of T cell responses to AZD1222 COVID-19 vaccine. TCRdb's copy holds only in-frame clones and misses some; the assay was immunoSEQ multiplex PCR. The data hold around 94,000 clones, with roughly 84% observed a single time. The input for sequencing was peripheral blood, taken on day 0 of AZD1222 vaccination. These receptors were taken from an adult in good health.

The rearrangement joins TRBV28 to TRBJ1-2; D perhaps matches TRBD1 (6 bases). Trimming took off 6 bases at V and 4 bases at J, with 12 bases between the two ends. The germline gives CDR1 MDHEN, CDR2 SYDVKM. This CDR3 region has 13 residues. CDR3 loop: CASRPGQTYGYTF. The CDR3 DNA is TGTGCCAGCAGGCCCGGACAGACCTATGGCTACACCTTC.

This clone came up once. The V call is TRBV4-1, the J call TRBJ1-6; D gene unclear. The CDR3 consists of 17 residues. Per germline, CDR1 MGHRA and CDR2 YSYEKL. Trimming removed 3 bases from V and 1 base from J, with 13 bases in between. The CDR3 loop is CASSQGSGGSYNSPLHF. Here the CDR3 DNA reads TGCGCCAGCAGCCAGGGTTCTGGTGGATCCTATAATTCACCCCTCCACTTT.

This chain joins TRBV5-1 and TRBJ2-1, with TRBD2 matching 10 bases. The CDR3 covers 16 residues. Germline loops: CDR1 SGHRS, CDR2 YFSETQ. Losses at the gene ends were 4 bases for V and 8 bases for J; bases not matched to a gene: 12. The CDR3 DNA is TGCGCCAGCAGCCTAGGTAGGGCTAGCGGGAGCGATGAGCAGTTCTTC. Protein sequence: CASSLGRASGSDEQFF.

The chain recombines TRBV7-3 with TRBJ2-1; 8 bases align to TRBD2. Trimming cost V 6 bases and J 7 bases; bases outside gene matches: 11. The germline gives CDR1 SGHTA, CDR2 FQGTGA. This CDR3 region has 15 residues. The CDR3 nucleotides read TGTGCCAGCAGTCAACTAGCGGCGGGCATGAATGAGCAGTTCTTC. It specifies CASSQLAAGMNEQFF. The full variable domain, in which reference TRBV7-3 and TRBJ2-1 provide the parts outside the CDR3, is GAGVSQTPSNKVTEKGKYVELRCDPISGHTALYWYRQSLGQGPEFLIYFQGTGAADDSGLPNDRFFAVRPEGSVSTLKIQRTERGDSAVYLCASSQLAAGMNEQFFGPGTRLTVL.

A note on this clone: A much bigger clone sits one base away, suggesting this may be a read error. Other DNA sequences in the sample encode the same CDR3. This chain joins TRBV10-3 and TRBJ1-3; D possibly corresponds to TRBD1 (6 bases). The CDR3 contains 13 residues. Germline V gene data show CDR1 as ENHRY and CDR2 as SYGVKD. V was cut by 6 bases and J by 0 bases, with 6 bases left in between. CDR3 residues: CAIRDSSGNTIYF. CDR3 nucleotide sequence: TGTGCCATCAGGGACAGCTCTGGAAACACCATATATTTT.

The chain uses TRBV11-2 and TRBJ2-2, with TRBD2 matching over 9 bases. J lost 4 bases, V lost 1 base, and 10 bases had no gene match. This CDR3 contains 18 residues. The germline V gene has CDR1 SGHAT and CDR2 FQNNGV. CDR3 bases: TGTGCCAGCAGCTTAGGATCGTATGGCGGGAGGGCCACCGGGGAGCTGTTTTTT. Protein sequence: CASSLGSYGGRATGELFF.

The CDR3 nucleotides read TGTGCCAGTCTCCCCTCCGGGACCCCAAATGGCTACACCTTC. It specifies CASLPSGTPNGYTF. V and J are TRBV25-1 and TRBJ1-2; perhaps TRBD1 as D (5 bases). Germline lookup yields CDR1 MGHDK and CDR2 SYGVNS. The V end was cut by 9 bases, the J end by 6 bases, with 20 bases between. The CDR3 loop spans 14 amino acids.

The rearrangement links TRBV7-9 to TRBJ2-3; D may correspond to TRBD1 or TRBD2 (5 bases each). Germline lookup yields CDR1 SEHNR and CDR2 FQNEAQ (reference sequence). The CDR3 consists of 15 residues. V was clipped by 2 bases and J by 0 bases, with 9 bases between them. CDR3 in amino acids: CASSLTGLSTDTQYF. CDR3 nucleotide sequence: TGTGCCAGCAGCTTAACAGGACTGAGCACAGATACGCAGTATTTT. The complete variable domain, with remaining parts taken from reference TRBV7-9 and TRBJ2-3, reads DTGVSQNPRHKITKRGQNVTFRCDPISEHNRLYWYRQTLGQGPEFLTYFQNEAQLEKSRLLSDRFSAERPKGSFSTLEIQRTEQGDSAMYLCASSLTGLSTDTQYFGPGTRLTVL.

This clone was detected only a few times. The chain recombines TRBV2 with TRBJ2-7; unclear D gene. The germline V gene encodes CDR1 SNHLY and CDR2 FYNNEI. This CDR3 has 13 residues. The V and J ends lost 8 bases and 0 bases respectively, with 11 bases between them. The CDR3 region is CASRLPSSYEQYF. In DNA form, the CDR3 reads TGTGCCAGCCGTCTGCCGAGCTCCTACGAGCAGTACTTC.

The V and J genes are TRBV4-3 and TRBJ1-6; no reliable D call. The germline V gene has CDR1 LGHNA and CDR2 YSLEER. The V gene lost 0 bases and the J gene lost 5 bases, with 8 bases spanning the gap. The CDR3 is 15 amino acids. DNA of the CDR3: TGCGCCAGCAGCCAAGAATTGACCCATAATTCACCCCTCCACTTT. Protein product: CASSQELTHNSPLHF.

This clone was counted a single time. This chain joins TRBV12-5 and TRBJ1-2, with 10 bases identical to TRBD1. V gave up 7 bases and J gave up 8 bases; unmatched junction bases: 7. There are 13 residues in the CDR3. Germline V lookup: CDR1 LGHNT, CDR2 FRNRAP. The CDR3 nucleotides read TGTGCTAGTGCGACAGGGGGCGTGGGAGGCTACACCTTC. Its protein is CASATGGVGGYTF.

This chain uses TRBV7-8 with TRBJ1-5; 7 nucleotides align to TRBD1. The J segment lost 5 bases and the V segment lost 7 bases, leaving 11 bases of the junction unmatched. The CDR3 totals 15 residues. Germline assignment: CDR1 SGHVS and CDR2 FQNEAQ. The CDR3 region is CASTPHRGRHQPQHF. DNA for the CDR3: TGTGCCAGCACCCCCCACAGGGGAAGACATCAGCCCCAGCATTTT.

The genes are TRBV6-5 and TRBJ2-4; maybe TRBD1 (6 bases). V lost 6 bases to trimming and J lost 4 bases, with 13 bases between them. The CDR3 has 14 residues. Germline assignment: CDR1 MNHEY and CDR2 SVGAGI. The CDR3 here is CASSRDIVKNIQYF. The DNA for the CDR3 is TGTGCCAGCAGCCGGGACATTGTTAAAAACATTCAGTACTTC.

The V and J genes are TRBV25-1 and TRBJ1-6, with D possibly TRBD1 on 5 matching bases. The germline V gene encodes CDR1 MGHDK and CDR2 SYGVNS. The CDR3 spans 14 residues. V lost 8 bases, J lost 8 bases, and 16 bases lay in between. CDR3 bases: TGTGCCAGCTCTACGGGAAGGGGACATTCACCCCTCCACTTT. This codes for CASSTGRGHSPLHF.

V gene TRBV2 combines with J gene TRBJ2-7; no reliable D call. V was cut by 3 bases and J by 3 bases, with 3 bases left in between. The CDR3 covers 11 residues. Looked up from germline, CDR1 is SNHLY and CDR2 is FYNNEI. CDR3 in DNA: TGTGCCAGCAGTGAGGGCTACGAGCAGTACTTC. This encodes CASSEGYEQYF.

The CDR3 protein is CASSTLQGYGEKLFF. In DNA form, the CDR3 reads TGTGCCAGCAGTACCCTTCAGGGTTACGGTGAAAAACTGTTTTTT. This chain joins TRBV6-5 and TRBJ1-4; a weak D match, TRBD1 (5 bases). Germline assignment: CDR1 MNHEY and CDR2 SVGAGI. The CDR3 totals 15 residues. Trimming removed 5 bases from V and 7 bases from J, with 17 bases in between.

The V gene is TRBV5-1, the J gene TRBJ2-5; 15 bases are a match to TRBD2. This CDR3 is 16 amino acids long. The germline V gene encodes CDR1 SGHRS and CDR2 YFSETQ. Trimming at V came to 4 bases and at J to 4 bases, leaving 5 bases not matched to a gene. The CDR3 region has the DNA TGCGCCAGCAGCCCGCCGGGACTAGCGGGAGGAGAGACCCAGTACTTC. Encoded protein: CASSPPGLAGGETQYF.

In DNA form, the CDR3 reads TGTGCCAGAAGCCAGGGTCAAGAGACCCAGTACTTC. Its translation is CARSQGQETQYF. The J gene is TRBJ2-5, the V gene TRBV5-3; D possibly corresponds to TRBD1 (5 bases). TRBV5-3 is treated as an ORF (open reading frame) with a function not yet certain. This CDR3 is 12 amino acids long. V gave up 4 bases and J gave up 2 bases, with 6 bases separating them.

The CDR3 region is CASRIGPRTPYNEQFF. For the CDR3, the DNA is TGTGCCAGTAGAATTGGTCCCCGGACCCCCTACAATGAGCAGTTCTTC. The chain links TRBV19 to TRBJ2-1; no reliable D call. Per germline, CDR1 LNHDA and CDR2 SQIVND (reference sequence). The ends were cut back, 6 bases at V and 2 bases at J, with 17 bases in the middle. This CDR3 has 16 residues.

CDR3 in DNA: TGTGCCAGCAGTTTATTGACAGGGGTCCTCGAGCAGTACTTC. Its translation is CASSLLTGVLEQYF. J is TRBJ2-7 and V is TRBV28, with 8 bases fitting TRBD1. This CDR3 spans 14 amino acids. J lost 6 bases, V lost 1 base, and 5 bases had no gene match. CDR1 is MDHEN, CDR2 SYDVKM, per germline.

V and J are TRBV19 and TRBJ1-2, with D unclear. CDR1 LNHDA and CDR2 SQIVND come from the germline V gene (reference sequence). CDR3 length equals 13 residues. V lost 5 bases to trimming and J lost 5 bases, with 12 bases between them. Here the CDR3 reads CASSSDPRYGYTF. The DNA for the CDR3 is TGTGCCAGTAGTTCCGATCCGAGGTATGGCTACACCTTC. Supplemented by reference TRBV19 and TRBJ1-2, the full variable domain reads DGGITQSPKYLFRKEGQNVTLSCEQNLNHDAMYWYRQDPGQGLRLIYYSQIVNDFQKGDIAEGYSVSREKKESFPLTVTSAQKNPTAFYLCASSSDPRYGYTFGSGTRLTVV.

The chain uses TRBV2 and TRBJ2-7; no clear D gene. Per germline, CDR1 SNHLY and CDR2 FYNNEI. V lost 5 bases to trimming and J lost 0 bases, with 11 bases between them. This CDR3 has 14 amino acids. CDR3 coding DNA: TGTGCCAGCAGTCGCGACTGGGGCTCCTACGAGCAGTACTTC. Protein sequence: CASSRDWGSYEQYF.

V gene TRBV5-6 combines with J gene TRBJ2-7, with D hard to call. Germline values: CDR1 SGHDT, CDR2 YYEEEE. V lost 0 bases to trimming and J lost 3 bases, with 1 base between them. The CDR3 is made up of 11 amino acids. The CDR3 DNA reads TGTGCCAGCAGCTTGGGCTACGAGCAGTACTTC. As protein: CASSLGYEQYF. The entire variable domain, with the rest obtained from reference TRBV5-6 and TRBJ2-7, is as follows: DAGVTQSPTHLIKTRGQQVTLRCSPKSGHDTVSWYQQALGQGPQFIFQYYEEEERQRGNFPDRFSGHQFPNYSSELNVNALLLGDSALYLCASSLGYEQYFGPGTRLTVT.

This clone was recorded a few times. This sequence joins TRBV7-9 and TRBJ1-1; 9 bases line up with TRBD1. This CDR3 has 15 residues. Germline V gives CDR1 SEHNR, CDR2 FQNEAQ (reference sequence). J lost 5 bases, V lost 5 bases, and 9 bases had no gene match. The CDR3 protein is CASSPGGQGRTEAFF. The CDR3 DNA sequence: TGTGCCAGCAGCCCGGGAGGACAGGGGAGAACTGAAGCTTTCTTT.

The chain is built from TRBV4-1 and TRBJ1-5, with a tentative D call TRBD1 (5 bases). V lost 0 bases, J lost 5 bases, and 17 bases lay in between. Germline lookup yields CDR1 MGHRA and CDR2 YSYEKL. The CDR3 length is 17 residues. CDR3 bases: TGCGCCAGCAGCCAAGATTGGGGGAGGGGCCACTATCAGCCCCAGCATTTT. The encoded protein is CASSQDWGRGHYQPQHF.